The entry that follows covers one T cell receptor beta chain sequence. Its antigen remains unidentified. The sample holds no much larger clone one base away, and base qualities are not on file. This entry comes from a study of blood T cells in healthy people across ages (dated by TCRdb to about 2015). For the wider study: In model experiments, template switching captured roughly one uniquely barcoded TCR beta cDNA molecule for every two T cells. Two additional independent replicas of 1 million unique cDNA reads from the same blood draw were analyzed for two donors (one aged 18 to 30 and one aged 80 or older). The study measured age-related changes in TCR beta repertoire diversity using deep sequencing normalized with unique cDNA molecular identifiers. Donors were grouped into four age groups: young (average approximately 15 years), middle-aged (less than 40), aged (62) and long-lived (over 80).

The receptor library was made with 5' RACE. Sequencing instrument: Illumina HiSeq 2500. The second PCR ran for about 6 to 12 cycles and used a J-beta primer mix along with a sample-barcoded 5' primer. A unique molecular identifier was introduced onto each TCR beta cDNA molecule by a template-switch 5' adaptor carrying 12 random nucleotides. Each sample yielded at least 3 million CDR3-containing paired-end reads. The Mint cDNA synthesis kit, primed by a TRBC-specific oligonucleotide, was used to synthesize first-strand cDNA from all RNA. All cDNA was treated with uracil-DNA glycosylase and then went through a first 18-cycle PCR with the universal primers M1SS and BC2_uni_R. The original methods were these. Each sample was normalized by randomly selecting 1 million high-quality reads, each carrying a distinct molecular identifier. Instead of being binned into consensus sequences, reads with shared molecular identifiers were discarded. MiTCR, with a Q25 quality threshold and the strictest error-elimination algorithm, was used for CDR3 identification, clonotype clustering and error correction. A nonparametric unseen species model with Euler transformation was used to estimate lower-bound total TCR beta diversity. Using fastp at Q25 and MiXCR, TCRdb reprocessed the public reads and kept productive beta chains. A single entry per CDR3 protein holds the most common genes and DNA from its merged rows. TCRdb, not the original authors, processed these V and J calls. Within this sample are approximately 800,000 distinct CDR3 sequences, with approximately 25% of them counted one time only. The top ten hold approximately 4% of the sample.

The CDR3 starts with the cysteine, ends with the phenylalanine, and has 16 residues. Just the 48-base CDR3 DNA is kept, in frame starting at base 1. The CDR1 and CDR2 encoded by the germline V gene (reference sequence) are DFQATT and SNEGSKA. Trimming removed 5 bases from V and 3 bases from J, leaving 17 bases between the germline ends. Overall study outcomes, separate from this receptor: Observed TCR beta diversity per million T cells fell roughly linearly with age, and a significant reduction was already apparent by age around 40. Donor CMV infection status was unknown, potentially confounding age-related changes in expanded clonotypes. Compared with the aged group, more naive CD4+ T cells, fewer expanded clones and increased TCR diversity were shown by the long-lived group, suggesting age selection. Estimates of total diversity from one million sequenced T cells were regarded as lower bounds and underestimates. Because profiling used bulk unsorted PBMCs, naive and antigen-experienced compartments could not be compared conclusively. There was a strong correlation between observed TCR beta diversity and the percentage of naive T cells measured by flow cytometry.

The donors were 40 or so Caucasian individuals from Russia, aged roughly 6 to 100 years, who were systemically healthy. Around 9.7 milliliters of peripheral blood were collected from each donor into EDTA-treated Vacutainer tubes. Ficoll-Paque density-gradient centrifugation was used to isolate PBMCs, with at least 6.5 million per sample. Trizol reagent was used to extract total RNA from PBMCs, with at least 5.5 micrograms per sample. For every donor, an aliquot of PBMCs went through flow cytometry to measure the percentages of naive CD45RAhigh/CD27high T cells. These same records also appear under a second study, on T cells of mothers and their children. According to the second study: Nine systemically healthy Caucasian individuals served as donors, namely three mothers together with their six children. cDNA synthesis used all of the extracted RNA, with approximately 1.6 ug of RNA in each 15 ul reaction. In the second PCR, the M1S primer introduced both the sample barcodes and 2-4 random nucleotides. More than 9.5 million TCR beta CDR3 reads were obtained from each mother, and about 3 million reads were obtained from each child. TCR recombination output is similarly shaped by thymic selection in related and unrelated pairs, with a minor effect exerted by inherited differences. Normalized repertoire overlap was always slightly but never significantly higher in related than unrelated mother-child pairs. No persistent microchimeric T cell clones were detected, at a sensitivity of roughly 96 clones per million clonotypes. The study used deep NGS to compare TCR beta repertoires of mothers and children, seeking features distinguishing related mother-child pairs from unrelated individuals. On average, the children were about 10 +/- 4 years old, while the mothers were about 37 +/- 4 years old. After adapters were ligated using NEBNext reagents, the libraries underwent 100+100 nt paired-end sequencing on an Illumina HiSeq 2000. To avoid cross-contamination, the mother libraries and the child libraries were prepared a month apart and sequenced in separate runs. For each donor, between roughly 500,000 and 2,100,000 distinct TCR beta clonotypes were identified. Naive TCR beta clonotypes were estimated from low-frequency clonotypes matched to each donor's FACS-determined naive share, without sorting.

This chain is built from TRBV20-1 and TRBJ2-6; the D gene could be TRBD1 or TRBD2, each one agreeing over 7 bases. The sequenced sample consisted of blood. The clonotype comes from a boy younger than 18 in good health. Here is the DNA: TGCAGTGCTCGCGACAGGGAGGGCTTTGGGGCCAACGTCCTGACTTTC. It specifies CSARDREGFGANVLTF.